The 28 T cell receptor beta chains in this list originate from one sample, sequenced in a study of response to subunit inactivated influenza vaccine. TCRdb reprocessed the RT-PCR reads with MiXCR, giving one entry per CDR3 protein. The sample lists around 570,000 distinct CDR3 sequences, 11% seen once, with approximately 11% in the top ten. These data were also reused for a study on T cells expressing NK-cell markers. This second report adds: A 5'RACE template switching approach incorporating UMIs was used to make TCR beta cDNA.

Material: PBMCs from blood, obtained on the day of vaccination. These receptors originate from a man between 50 and 59 years old who received an inactivated influenza vaccine.

This clonotype has ten or more counts. The chain uses TRBV12-3 or TRBV12-4 and TRBJ1-2; D is perhaps TRBD1 (6 bases). Trimming took 1 base from V and 2 from J, leaving 11 bases between them. This CDR3 spans 15 amino acids. The CDR3 region has the DNA TGTGCCAGCAGTTTAGGGACAGCCCCAAACTATGGCTACACCTTC. This codes for CASSLGTAPNYGYTF.

The rearrangement links TRBV11-2 to TRBJ2-6; 12 bases match TRBD1. CDR1 SGHAT and CDR2 FQNNGV come from the germline V gene. The CDR3 has 18 amino acids. The ends lost 8 bases at V and 4 bases at J; junction bases unmatched: 12. DNA for the CDR3: TGTGCCAGCCCCAGAGCGGGACAGGGGGCGCAAGGGGCCAACGTCCTGACTTTC. Protein: CASPRAGQGAQGANVLTF.

V is TRBV3-1 and J is TRBJ2-1; D not certain. The V gene's germline CDR1 is LGHDT and CDR2 YNNKEL (reference sequence). The CDR3 has 11 residues. V lost 6 bases and J lost 12, with 12 bases in between. The CDR3 DNA is TGTGCCAGCAGTGGCCCCGGTGGGCAGTTCTTC. Encoded protein: CASSGPGGQFF.

This chain connects TRBV6-5 to TRBJ2-1; D uncertain. The CDR3 is 16 amino acids. Trimming left V 0 bases short and J 0 bases short, with 9 bases between. Germline V gene lookup returns CDR1 MNHEY and CDR2 SVGAGI. The CDR3 DNA follows: TGTGCCAGCAGTTACTCAGCCGTTGGCTCCTACAATGAGCAGTTCTTC. Protein: CASSYSAVGSYNEQFF.

Here the CDR3 reads CASSSYRDRDSPLHF. The CDR3 DNA reads TGTGCCAGCAGCTCGTACCGGGACAGGGATTCACCCCTCCACTTT. The chain has TRBV7-2 and TRBJ1-6; TRBD1 matches at 9 bases. V was clipped by 4 bases and J by 8 bases; unmatched bases: 6. CDR1 and CDR2 (germline): SGHTA, FQGNSA. The CDR3 sequence is 15 residues long.

This clonotype appeared many times. The V gene is TRBV10-3, the J gene TRBJ1-5; no clear D. V lost 2 bases, J lost 7 bases, and 9 bases lay in between. CDR1 ENHRY and CDR2 SYGVKD come from the germline V gene. This CDR3 has 13 amino acids. The CDR3: CAISEQSGQPQHF. CDR3 sequence (DNA): TGTGCCATCAGTGAGCAGAGCGGGCAGCCCCAGCATTTT.

The rearrangement joins TRBV29-1 to TRBJ2-1, with a tentative D call TRBD2 (7 bases). CDR3 size: 12 residues. CDR1 is SQVTM, CDR2 ANQGSEA, per germline. V shed 4 bases and J shed 9 bases, with 13 bases lying between them. Here the CDR3 DNA reads TGCAGCGTTGGTCCGGGGGGCGGTGAGCAGTTCTTC. It specifies CSVGPGGGEQFF.

In this sample, this clonotype turned up a few times. The J gene is TRBJ1-5, the V gene TRBV6-2 or TRBV6-3; D is perhaps TRBD1 (5 bases). The CDR3 contains 15 residues. In germline, CDR1 is MNHEY, CDR2 SVGEGT. The V gene lost 1 base and the J gene lost 3 bases, with 10 bases spanning the gap. The CDR3 loop is CASSYYSGANQPQHF. The DNA for the CDR3 is TGTGCCAGCAGTTACTATAGTGGGGCCAATCAGCCCCAGCATTTT.

This clonotype showed up just a few times. The genes are TRBV12-3 or TRBV12-4 and TRBJ2-5; 9 nucleotides agree with TRBD2. The CDR3 sequence is 16 residues long. V was pared by 3 bases and J by 5 bases, with 10 bases of the junction left unmatched. CDR3 nucleotides: TGTGCCAGCAGTTTGCAAGGACTAGCGAGGGTGGAGACCCAGTACTTC. Encoded protein: CASSLQGLARVETQYF.

This clonotype appeared a few times. The chain links TRBV20-1 to TRBJ1-4; the D is unclear. The V gene's germline CDR1 is DFQATT and CDR2 SNEGSKA (reference sequence). This CDR3 has 14 amino acids. Trimming took off 0 bases at V and 0 bases at J, with 5 bases between the two ends. CDR3: CSARDPTTNEKLFF. The CDR3 nucleotides read TGCAGTGCTAGAGACCCGACAACTAATGAAAAACTGTTTTTT.

V gene TRBV12-3 or TRBV12-4 combines with J gene TRBJ2-3; D is undetermined. This CDR3 spans 13 amino acids. Trimming removed 6 bases from V and 5 bases from J, with 12 bases in between. The CDR3 DNA sequence: TGTGCCAGCAGACCGGGCGCCGGAGATACGCAGTATTTT. Translated, it gives CASRPGAGDTQYF.

As DNA, the CDR3 is TGCAGTGCTAGCCCCAGGACTAGCGGGAGCGCAGATACGCAGTATTTT. Translated: CSASPRTSGSADTQYF. The V and J genes are TRBV20-1 and TRBJ2-3; 13 nucleotides line up with TRBD2. The CDR3 contains 16 residues. V gave up 3 bases and J gave up 4 bases; unmatched junction bases: 7. Germline lookup yields CDR1 DFQATT and CDR2 SNEGSKA (reference sequence).

This chain's CDR3 is CASSRGPGNEQFF. The CDR3 coding sequence is TGTGCCAGCAGCCGGGGACCGGGCAATGAGCAGTTCTTC. V usage is TRBV12-3 or TRBV12-4 and J usage is TRBJ2-1; the D call may be TRBD1 or TRBD2 (5 bases each). The CDR3 runs 13 residues. V was cut by 6 bases and J by 6 bases, with 12 bases left in between.

The chain has TRBV28 and TRBJ2-7, with D perhaps matching TRBD1 (6 bases). CDR3 length: 16 amino acids. The V gene lost 5 bases and the J gene lost 0 bases, with 17 bases spanning the gap. Germline CDR1 MDHEN, CDR2 SYDVKM. The CDR3 sequence is CASSPADSSSSYEQYF. The CDR3 DNA reads as TGTGCCAGCAGTCCCGCGGACAGTTCAAGCTCCTACGAGCAGTACTTC.

The CDR3 sequence is CASSPQAGAQTQYF. CDR3 nucleotide sequence: TGTGCCAGCAGCCCTCAAGCGGGAGCTCAGACCCAGTACTTC. The V call is TRBV3-1, the J call TRBJ2-5; 8 bases map to TRBD2. Per the germline V gene, CDR1 is LGHDT and CDR2 is YNNKEL (reference sequence). The CDR3 totals 14 residues. J was trimmed by 6 bases and V by 4 bases; bases with no gene match: 7.

This CDR3 is CASSYDRDTLINTDTQYF. The CDR3, as DNA: TGTGCCAGCAGTTACGACAGGGACACCCTTATAAACACAGATACGCAGTATTTT. The chain uses TRBV6-5 and TRBJ2-3; 7 nucleotides line up with TRBD1. Germline V gene sequence: CDR1 MNHEY, CDR2 SVGAGI. V lost 2 bases to trimming and J lost 2 bases; unmatched junction nucleotides: 13. The length of the CDR3 is 18 residues.

The V and J genes are TRBV20-1 and TRBJ2-5, with D possibly matching TRBD1 (6 bases). CDR1 and CDR2 (germline): DFQATT, SNEGSKA (reference sequence). V was shortened by 0 bases and J by 6 bases, with 14 bases between the two germline ends. The CDR3 covers 14 residues. CDR3 protein: CSARDRQGIQTQYF. The CDR3 DNA sequence: TGCAGTGCTAGAGATCGGCAGGGGATACAGACCCAGTACTTC.

Only a few counts were recorded for this clonotype. V and J are TRBV21-1 and TRBJ2-5. TRBV21-1 is a pseudogene. The CDR3 has 13 amino acids. The CDR3 protein is CASSKQDQETQYF. The CDR3 DNA reads TGTGCCAGCAGCAAACAGGACCAAGAGACCCAGTACTTC.

This clonotype was observed a handful of times. This chain joins TRBV5-1 and TRBJ1-2; 10 bases are a match to TRBD1. After removal of 2 bases from V and 3 bases from J, the junction contained 4 bases not matched to a gene. Germline CDR1 is SGHRS and CDR2 is YFSETQ. The CDR3 loop spans 15 amino acids. The CDR3 loop reads CASSFTGTGDYGYTF. In DNA form, the CDR3 reads TGCGCCAGCAGCTTCACCGGGACAGGGGACTATGGCTACACCTTC. The whole variable domain, filled in from reference TRBV5-1 and TRBJ1-2, reads KAGVTQTPRYLIKTRGQQVTLSCSPISGHRSVSWYQQTPGQGLQFLFEYFSETQRNKGNFPGRFSGRQFSNSRSEMNVSTLELGDSALYLCASSFTGTGDYGYTFGSGTRLTVV.

There are a few counts of this clonotype. The rearrangement uses TRBV7-2 and TRBJ2-3, with D unresolved. Trimming cost V 1 base and J 4 bases, with 9 bases left between them. The CDR3 sequence is 14 residues long. Germline lookup yields CDR1 SGHTA and CDR2 FQGNSA. The CDR3 sequence: CASSLGARSDTQYF. The CDR3 DNA is TGTGCCAGCAGCTTAGGCGCTAGGTCAGATACGCAGTATTTT.

Ten or more counts support this clonotype. This chain links TRBV29-1 with TRBJ2-1; D assignment may be TRBD1 or TRBD2 (5 bases each). Germline CDR1 and CDR2: SQVTM and ANQGSEA. V lost 7 bases, J lost 5 bases, and 15 bases lay in between. CDR3 length: 13 residues. The CDR3 protein is CSALPGRNNEQFF. DNA of the CDR3: TGCAGCGCTTTGCCGGGGCGGAACAATGAGCAGTTCTTC.

The chain employs TRBV12-3 or TRBV12-4 and TRBJ1-6, with D hard to call. This CDR3 has 15 residues. With 6 bases removed from V and 7 bases from J, the gap between germline ends came to 16 bases. This CDR3 is CASSLRHHSNSPLHF. The CDR3 coding sequence is TGTGCCAGCAGCCTCAGGCACCATTCAAATTCACCCCTCCACTTT.

This clonotype was observed a few times. The genes are TRBV5-6 and TRBJ2-7, with 15 bases aligning to TRBD2. The CDR3 is made up of 17 amino acids. V was clipped by 4 bases and J by 3 bases; unmatched bases: 8. From germline, CDR1 is SGHDT and CDR2 YYEEEE. The CDR3 here is CASSPGGLAGGFYEQYF. The CDR3 DNA reads as TGTGCCAGCAGCCCTGGGGGACTAGCGGGGGGATTCTACGAGCAGTACTTC.

There are many counts of this clonotype. The chain carries TRBV5-4 and TRBJ2-1; no clear D. CDR1 and CDR2 (germline): SGHNT, YYREEE (reference sequence). The V end was cut by 0 bases, the J end by 7 bases, with 11 bases between. CDR3 length: 14 amino acids. The CDR3 nucleotides are TGTGCCAGCAGCTTGGTCGGTACGAGAAATGAGCAGTTCTTC. Its translation is CASSLVGTRNEQFF. The full variable domain, its missing parts supplied by reference TRBV5-4 and TRBJ2-1, is ETGVTQSPTHLIKTRGQQVTLRCSSQSGHNTVSWYQQALGQGPQFIFQYYREEENGRGNFPPRFSGLQFPNYSSELNVNALELDDSALYLCASSLVGTRNEQFFGPGTRLTVL.

This clonotype appeared a few times. The chain couples TRBV18 to TRBJ2-5, with D unclear. V gave up 3 bases and J gave up 4 bases, with 9 bases separating them. CDR3 length: 13 amino acids. The germline V gene encodes CDR1 KGHSH and CDR2 LQKENI. In DNA, the CDR3 is TGTGCCAGCTCACCTGCGTCGGGAGAGACCCAGTACTTC. This gives the protein CASSPASGETQYF.

The chain employs TRBV5-1 and TRBJ2-3; TRBD2 might be the D (6 bases). Per the germline V gene, CDR1 is SGHRS and CDR2 is YFSETQ. The germline V and J ends were trimmed by 3 bases and 0 bases, with 11 bases remaining between them. CDR3 length: 15 amino acids. CDR3 sequence reads: CASSYGGTSTDTQYF. CDR3 nucleotides: TGCGCCAGCAGCTACGGGGGAACCAGCACAGATACGCAGTATTTT.

This clonotype has ten or more counts. The V and J genes are TRBV6-2 or TRBV6-3 and TRBJ1-5; no clear D gene. The V gene's germline CDR1 is MNHEY and CDR2 SVGEGT. The CDR3 is 14 amino acids. V was trimmed by 5 bases and J by 6 bases, leaving 14 bases between them. The CDR3 spells CASSPPLDPQPQHF. The CDR3 DNA follows: TGTGCCAGCAGTCCTCCGCTTGATCCTCAGCCCCAGCATTTT.

V and J are TRBV7-9 and TRBJ2-5; D possibly uses TRBD1 or TRBD2 (5 bases each). V lost 3 bases and J lost 0, with 8 bases in between. CDR3 size: 14 residues. Germline V gene data show CDR1 as SEHNR and CDR2 as FQNEAQ (reference sequence). The CDR3 loop reads CASSFWGYQETQYF. The DNA for the CDR3 is TGTGCCAGCAGCTTTTGGGGGTACCAAGAGACCCAGTACTTC.